This T cell receptor beta chain stems from a study of blood T cell repertoires in COVID-19. The wider study: Some COVID-19 samples were acute and others convalescent; all came from the United States, Italy and Spain.

In the authors' methods: Amplification of reference gene primers was used by the study to estimate nucleated cell counts. Sequencing used immunoSEQ multiplex PCR; TCRdb keeps in-frame clones, though not all of them. V and J calls and clone size are given by that table; D and trimming were obtained from the DNA. The data show some 130,000 clones, roughly 83% seen once. This CDR3 region has 18 residues. V lost 0 bases and J lost 9, with 21 bases in between. Germline V gene lookup returns CDR1 MNHEY and CDR2 SMNVEV (reference sequence). This clone was counted a single time. The TCR originated in a woman aged 45-59 years with acute or convalescent COVID-19. The gene calls are TRBV27 and TRBJ1-6, with D perhaps matching TRBD1 (5 bases). The material sequenced was peripheral blood. CDR3 nucleotide sequence: TGTGCCAGCAGTTTATCGATGGGACTCGGGAGGCGAATTTCACCCCTCCACTTT. Translation gives CASSLSMGLGRRISPLHF.